The clone carrying this T cell receptor (beta chain) was observed a handful of times. Its matching antigen is unknown. These data belong to a study of blood T cells in healthy people across ages. A second about 7 to 12 cycle PCR used barcoded and J-beta primers. Paired-end reads containing CDR3 totaled no fewer than 2.5 million for each sample. One entry per CDR3 protein, called by TCRdb with MiXCR from the 5' RACE reads. The table has 1,800,000 or so distinct CDR3 sequences, approximately 39% seen once; the top ten hold more than 20%. Trimming pared 4 bases from V and 1 base from J, leaving 20 bases between. The CDR3 extends over 18 amino acids. Germline V gene lookup returns CDR1 MGHRA and CDR2 YSYEKL. Per-sample yields of isolated PBMCs were at least 6 million. The total RNA that was extracted per sample amounted to at least 5 micrograms. Study results and limitations: The study regarded diversity estimates from one million T cells as underestimates.

This rearrangement joins TRBV4-1 to TRBJ2-1; D might be TRBD1 (8 bases). The sequencing input was blood. The clonotype was recovered from a human donor in good health. CDR3 sequence (DNA): TGCGCCAGCAGCCCCAGGGGGCCCGGGGGGATATCCTACAATGAGCAGTTCTTC. It codes for CASSPRGPGGISYNEQFF.